This T cell receptor (beta chain) was retrieved from a study of T cell changes during pregnancy in multiple sclerosis. Produced via immunoSEQ multiplex PCR; TCRdb's table is partial and in-frame only. Of about 110,000 clones in the sample, approximately 93% were seen once. The specimen was peripheral blood, collected after pregnancy. The TCR sequence derives from a female donor with multiple sclerosis, enrolled in a pregnancy study.

CDR3 sequence: CASSFDLLYEQYF. The DNA for the CDR3 is TGCGCCAGCAGCTTTGATCTACTTTACGAGCAGTACTTC. The chain combines TRBV5-1 with TRBJ2-7; D unclear. This CDR3 has 13 amino acids. The V gene lost 2 bases and the J gene lost 4 bases, with 10 bases spanning the gap. Germline V lookup: CDR1 SGHRS, CDR2 YFSETQ.